Shown below are 32 T cell receptor beta chains from a single sample sequenced in a study of cytomegalovirus exposure and HLA in healthy donors (dated by TCRdb to about 2017). The library was built by means of the immunoSEQ multiplex PCR assay. The multiplex PCR relied on a mix of 60 forward primers for TCR Vbeta segments and 13 reverse primers for TCR Jbeta segments. TCRdb holds this immuneACCESS table with in-frame rearrangements only. Some clones are missing; in checked studies, unresolved V genes explain under half, and the rest has no known cause. In this sample the table shows about 82,000 clones, 70% to 85% of which occur a single time. The top ten constitute roughly 13% of the sample. Sequenced material: PBMCs. The source is a human donor in good health.

The chain links TRBV10-2 to TRBJ2-2, with 8 bases matching TRBD1. CDR3 length: 19 amino acids. V was pared by 7 bases and J by 5 bases, with 21 bases of the junction left unmatched. Germline assignment: CDR1 WSHSY and CDR2 SAAADI. CDR3 in amino acids: CASTFDYSETGAGTGELFF. CDR3 DNA: TGCGCCAGCACCTTTGATTATAGTGAGACAGGGGCGGGGACCGGGGAGCTGTTTTTT.

DNA of the CDR3: TGCGCCAGCAGCCAAGACCTGAGGGGAGGCGGGGGAGAGACCCAGTACTTC. This codes for CASSQDLRGGGGETQYF. The chain uses TRBV4-3 and TRBJ2-5; TRBD2 matches at 7 bases. The germline V gene encodes CDR1 LGHNA and CDR2 YSLEER. The CDR3 is 17 amino acids. J lost 4 bases, V lost 0 bases, and 11 bases had no gene match.

The gene calls are TRBV7-9 and TRBJ2-3; D gene uncertain. Trimming left V 3 bases short and J 6 bases short, with 16 bases between. CDR3 length: 15 residues. Germline values: CDR1 SEHNR, CDR2 FQNEAQ (reference sequence). DNA for the CDR3: TGTGCCAGCAGCTTTCAGCAAACAGTCGTCGATACGCAGTATTTT. Protein product: CASSFQQTVVDTQYF.

This clone has more than one count but fewer than ten. The V gene is TRBV15, the J gene TRBJ2-3; D gene unclear. V was shortened by 1 base and J by 8 bases, with 13 bases between the two germline ends. The CDR3 spans 14 residues. Germline V lookup: CDR1 LNHNV, CDR2 YYDKDF (reference sequence). The CDR3 nucleotides read TGTGCCACCAGCAGAGTTCCCAATGCCGGTACGCAGTATTTT. Encoded protein: CATSRVPNAGTQYF.

The chain couples TRBV6-5 to TRBJ1-3; weak D call: TRBD1 (6 bases). Germline V lookup: CDR1 MNHEY, CDR2 SVGAGI. V lost 6 bases and J lost 0, with 9 bases in between. This CDR3 contains 14 residues. CDR3 region: CASRRQVSGNTIYF. CDR3 sequence (DNA): TGTGCCAGCAGGCGACAGGTCTCTGGAAACACCATATATTTT.

The chain uses TRBV6-1 and TRBJ1-2; the D is unclear. CDR1 MNHNS and CDR2 SASEGT come from the germline V gene. CDR3 length: 14 residues. V was trimmed by 1 base and J by 8 bases, leaving 14 bases between them. As DNA, the CDR3 is TGTGCCAGCAGTGAAGTTGGGGAGGGTAGCGGCTACACCTTC. Protein product: CASSEVGEGSGYTF.

The chain is built from TRBV2 and TRBJ1-3, with D perhaps TRBD1 (5 bases). The CDR3 runs to 16 residues. The germline V gene has CDR1 SNHLY and CDR2 FYNNEI. V was pared by 7 bases and J by 0 bases, with 16 bases between. The CDR3: CASTNTGLRSGNTIYF. DNA of the CDR3: TGTGCCAGCACCAACACGGGACTCCGCTCTGGAAACACCATATATTTT. Looking up the rest from reference TRBV2 and TRBJ1-3 gives the full variable domain: EPEVTQTPSHQVTQMGQEVILRCVPISNHLYFYWYRQILGQKVEFLVSFYNNEISEKSEIFDDQFSVERPDGSNFTLKIRSTKLEDSAMYFCASTNTGLRSGNTIYFGEGSWLTVV.

This clone was seen just once. The chain has TRBV7-2 and TRBJ2-1; maybe TRBD2 (5 bases). There are 14 residues in the CDR3. CDR1 is SGHTA, CDR2 FQGNSA, per germline. V dropped 4 bases and J dropped 5 bases, with 12 bases sitting between them. In nucleotides, the CDR3 is TGTGCCAGCAGCTCCGCAAGCGGAGACAATGAGCAGTTCTTC. Encoded protein: CASSSASGDNEQFF. The whole variable domain, filled in from reference TRBV7-2 and TRBJ2-1, reads GAGVSQSPSNKVTEKGKDVELRCDPISGHTALYWYRQSLGQGLEFLIYFQGNSAPDKSGLPSDRFSAERTGGSVSTLTIQRTQQEDSAVYLCASSSASGDNEQFFGPGTRLTVL.

The chain recombines TRBV5-4 with TRBJ2-5; D might be TRBD1 (6 bases). Trimming stripped 6 bases from V and 2 bases from J, with 11 bases between. Looked up from germline, CDR1 is SGHNT and CDR2 is YYREEE (reference sequence). This CDR3 comprises 13 residues. The CDR3 sequence: CASKTQGQETQYF. The CDR3 bases are TGTGCCAGCAAAACGCAGGGGCAAGAGACCCAGTACTTC.

This clone was recorded a few times. The rearrangement uses TRBV6-1 and TRBJ1-2; possibly TRBD1 for D (5 bases). The CDR3 extends over 14 amino acids. Deletions cut 4 bases from V and 8 bases from J, with 17 bases between. The germline gives CDR1 MNHNS, CDR2 SASEGT. CDR3 sequence: CASSGSVGLGGYTF. DNA of the CDR3: TGTGCCAGCAGTGGGAGTGTGGGGCTGGGAGGCTACACCTTC.

A few counts support this clone. J is TRBJ2-3 and V is TRBV7-9; 7 nucleotides line up with TRBD2. The CDR3 covers 16 residues. Germline V gene data show CDR1 as SEHNR and CDR2 as FQNEAQ (reference sequence). Unmatched junction bases numbered 14, after V lost 6 bases and J lost 5 bases. CDR3: CASSFSLGGAVDTQYF. The CDR3 bases are TGTGCCAGCAGTTTCTCCCTGGGAGGGGCCGTAGATACGCAGTATTTT.

The CDR3 DNA reads as TGTGCCAGCAGTTACACCAGGCGTTCTGGGGGGACCATATATTTT. Amino acid sequence: CASSYTRRSGGTIYF. The J gene is TRBJ1-3, the V gene TRBV6-5, with D tentatively TRBD1 (5 bases). Trimming stripped 2 bases from V and 10 bases from J, with 18 bases between. Germline CDR1 and CDR2: MNHEY and SVGAGI. This CDR3 is built from 15 residues.

The chain has TRBV10-3 and TRBJ2-7; tentatively, D is TRBD2 (6 bases). This CDR3 has 13 amino acids. V lost 4 bases, J lost 0 bases, and 7 bases lay in between. Germline assignment: CDR1 ENHRY and CDR2 SYGVKD. The DNA of the CDR3 is TGTGCCATCAGTGGGGAGGACTCCTACGAGCAGTACTTC. This translates into CAISGEDSYEQYF.

The V and J genes are TRBV7-6 and TRBJ2-1, with TRBD1 identical over 9 bases. Germline CDR1 SGHVS, CDR2 FNYEAQ. Losses at the gene ends were 5 bases for V and 2 bases for J; bases not matched to a gene: 7. The CDR3 runs 16 residues. The CDR3 nucleotides are TGTGCCAGCAGCCCTCGAGACAGGGGGGCCTACAATGAGCAGTTCTTC. It is translated as CASSPRDRGAYNEQFF.

V usage is TRBV4-2 and J usage is TRBJ2-3, with D uncertain. This CDR3 is built from 14 residues. Germline CDR1 reads LGHNA; CDR2 reads YNFKEQ. The V gene lost 0 bases and the J gene lost 3 bases, with 7 bases spanning the gap. This CDR3 is CASSQDGLTDTQYF. As DNA, the CDR3 is TGTGCCAGCAGCCAAGATGGGCTAACAGATACGCAGTATTTT.

J is TRBJ2-1 and V is TRBV7-9; unclear D gene. V dropped 3 bases and J dropped 4 bases, with 13 bases sitting between them. CDR1 and CDR2 from the germline V gene are SEHNR and FQNEAQ (reference sequence). This CDR3 region has 15 residues. Here the CDR3 DNA reads TGTGCCAGCAGCTTCCTCCCGGGTGGGTACAATGAGCAGTTCTTC. The encoded protein is CASSFLPGGYNEQFF.

This chain joins TRBV2 and TRBJ2-2; 9 bases match TRBD1. The CDR3 totals 18 residues. Germline trimming cut 2 bases from V and 3 bases from J; bases unmatched to any gene: 10. The V gene's germline CDR1 is SNHLY and CDR2 FYNNEI. The CDR3 coding sequence is TGTGCCAGCAGTGAACTGTTAGGGACAGGGCGGCACACCGGGGAGCTGTTTTTT. Amino acid sequence: CASSELLGTGRHTGELFF.

This chain joins TRBV2 and TRBJ2-2; D is possibly TRBD1 (5 bases). Trimming pared 10 bases from V and 4 bases from J, leaving 10 bases between. Germline lookup yields CDR1 SNHLY and CDR2 FYNNEI. This CDR3 spans 12 amino acids. CDR3 DNA sequence: TGTGCCACCCAAGGGGCCACCGGGGAGCTGTTTTTT. Protein: CATQGATGELFF.

V usage is TRBV19 and J usage is TRBJ1-1; TRBD1 agrees at 7 bases. V was pared by 3 bases and J by 1 base, with 11 bases of the junction left unmatched. The germline CDR1 and CDR2 sequences are LNHDA and SQIVND (reference sequence). The CDR3 consists of 17 residues. CDR3 region: CASSILRATGTNTEAFF. The CDR3 DNA follows: TGTGCCAGTAGTATCTTAAGAGCGACAGGGACGAACACTGAAGCTTTCTTT.

V gene TRBV30 combines with J gene TRBJ1-2; 7 bases match TRBD1. The J segment lost 8 bases and the V segment lost 2 bases, leaving 17 bases of the junction unmatched. Per germline, CDR1 GTSNPN and CDR2 SVGIG (reference sequence). There are 16 residues in the CDR3. CDR3 protein: CAWSRNPPGQWRGYTF. The CDR3 DNA is TGTGCCTGGAGTAGAAACCCACCGGGACAGTGGAGGGGCTACACCTTC.

This clone was counted once. This chain links TRBV7-2 with TRBJ2-3; 12 bases are shared with TRBD2. Trimming cost V 6 bases and J 1 base; bases outside gene matches: 5. Germline assignment: CDR1 SGHTA and CDR2 FQGNSA. The CDR3 is 16 residues long. Here the CDR3 reads CASSPLAGGRTDTQYF. The CDR3 bases are TGTGCCAGCAGTCCACTAGCGGGGGGACGCACAGATACGCAGTATTTT. Together with reference TRBV7-2 and TRBJ2-3, the CDR3 gives the full variable domain: GAGVSQSPSNKVTEKGKDVELRCDPISGHTALYWYRQSLGQGLEFLIYFQGNSAPDKSGLPSDRFSAERTGGSVSTLTIQRTQQEDSAVYLCASSPLAGGRTDTQYFGPGTRLTVL.

This clone was recorded once. The chain couples TRBV9 to TRBJ2-3; 8 nucleotides align to TRBD2. V lost 1 base, J lost 1 base, and 2 bases stayed unmatched. The germline gives CDR1 SGDLS, CDR2 YYNGEE. This CDR3 spans 15 amino acids. The CDR3 nucleotides are TGTGCCAGCAGCGTATTGACTAGCGGCACAGATACGCAGTATTTT. Protein product: CASSVLTSGTDTQYF.

The CDR3, as DNA: TGCAGTGCCACAGATGGCTACACCTTC. Its protein is CSATDGYTF. V and J are TRBV20-1 and TRBJ1-2; no reliable D call. The CDR3 loop spans 9 amino acids. Per the germline V gene, CDR1 is DFQATT and CDR2 is SNEGSKA (reference sequence). Deletions cut 6 bases from V and 6 bases from J, with 5 bases between.

The chain joins TRBV12-5 to TRBJ2-1, with TRBD1 matching 7 bases. The germline CDR1 and CDR2 sequences are LGHNT and FRNRAP. Trimming at V came to 2 bases and at J to 5 bases, leaving 6 bases not matched to a gene. The CDR3 extends over 15 amino acids. DNA of the CDR3: TGTGCTAGTGGTTTGAAAAAGACAGGGAACAATGAGCAGTTCTTC. It yields the protein CASGLKKTGNNEQFF.

J is TRBJ2-1 and V is TRBV7-2; TRBD2 agrees at 9 bases. V lost 3 bases, J lost 7 bases, and 4 bases stayed unmatched. Germline V CDR1 and CDR2: SGHTA, FQGNSA. The CDR3 totals 14 residues. DNA for the CDR3: TGTGCCAGCAGCTTCCCTAGCGGGGTAAATGAGCAGTTCTTC. Translating it yields CASSFPSGVNEQFF.

The chain is built from TRBV7-9 and TRBJ2-3; D possibly corresponds to TRBD2 (5 bases). The CDR3 consists of 15 residues. Germline assignment: CDR1 SEHNR and CDR2 FQNEAQ (reference sequence). The ends were cut back, 3 bases at V and 0 bases at J, with 10 bases in the middle. In DNA, the CDR3 is TGTGCCAGCAGCTTTGGAGCGGACAGCACAGATACGCAGTATTTT. Residues: CASSFGADSTDTQYF.

The chain links TRBV13 to TRBJ2-2; 9 nucleotides agree with TRBD1. Germline V gene data show CDR1 as PRHDT and CDR2 as FYEKMQ (reference sequence). The CDR3 totals 17 residues. The trim removed 0 bases at V and 2 bases at J, leaving 4 bases unmatched. CDR3 residues: CASSLGLTGGNTGELFF. CDR3 coding DNA: TGTGCCAGCAGCTTAGGCCTTACAGGGGGCAACACCGGGGAGCTGTTTTTT.

The rearrangement uses TRBV5-6 and TRBJ2-7; TRBD1 aligns across 7 bases. The germline V gene encodes CDR1 SGHDT and CDR2 YYEEEE. With V trimmed by 5 bases and J by 1 base, 21 bases remained unmatched. CDR3 length equals 19 residues. The DNA of the CDR3 is TGTGCCAGCAGTAGTATCCGGGACAGTATTCCCCATCCGTCCTACGAGCAGTACTTC. As protein: CASSSIRDSIPHPSYEQYF.

The V and J genes are TRBV29-1 and TRBJ2-7, with TRBD2 matching 8 bases. The CDR3 has 13 residues. The germline gives CDR1 SQVTM, CDR2 ANQGSEA. The V gene end was trimmed by 6 bases and the J gene end by 3 bases; junction bases not matched to a gene: 7. The CDR3 DNA reads as TGCAGCGTGGGCGGGGGGCTAAACTACGAGCAGTACTTC. Protein product: CSVGGGLNYEQYF.

This chain joins TRBV5-1 and TRBJ2-2; D remains ambiguous. V was trimmed by 7 bases and J by 0 bases, leaving 13 bases between them. Looked up from germline, CDR1 is SGHRS and CDR2 is YFSETQ. This CDR3 has 15 residues. The CDR3 spells CASQRTIPNTGELFF. CDR3 DNA sequence: TGCGCCAGCCAGCGCACAATACCGAACACCGGGGAGCTGTTTTTT.

V is TRBV6-1 and J is TRBJ2-7; tentative D call: TRBD1 (6 bases). The length of the CDR3 is 14 residues. V was pared by 6 bases and J by 5 bases, with 17 bases between. Germline lookup yields CDR1 MNHNS and CDR2 SASEGT. The CDR3 loop is CASRPTGFMNEQYF. The CDR3 DNA follows: TGTGCCAGCAGACCTACAGGGTTCATGAACGAGCAGTACTTC.

The chain recombines TRBV5-6 with TRBJ2-5, with 10 bases aligning to TRBD2. The length of the CDR3 is 16 residues. Germline assignment: CDR1 SGHDT and CDR2 YYEEEE. The junction had 10 bases not matched to a gene; V was cut back by 4 bases and J by 4 bases. DNA of the CDR3: TGTGCCAGCAGCCTACTAGCGGGGTGGGGAAGAGAGACCCAGTACTTC. It codes for CASSLLAGWGRETQYF.